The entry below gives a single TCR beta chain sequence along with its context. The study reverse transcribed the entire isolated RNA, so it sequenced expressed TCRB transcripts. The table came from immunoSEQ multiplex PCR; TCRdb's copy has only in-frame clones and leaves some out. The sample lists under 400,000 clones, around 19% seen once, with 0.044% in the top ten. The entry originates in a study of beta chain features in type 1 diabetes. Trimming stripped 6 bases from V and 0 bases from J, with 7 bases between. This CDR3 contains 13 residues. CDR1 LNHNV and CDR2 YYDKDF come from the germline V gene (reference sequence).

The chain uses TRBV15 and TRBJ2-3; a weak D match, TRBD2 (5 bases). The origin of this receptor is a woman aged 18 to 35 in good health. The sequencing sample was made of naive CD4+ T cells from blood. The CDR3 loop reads CATRGVSTDTQYF. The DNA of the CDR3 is TGTGCCACCAGGGGAGTTAGCACAGATACGCAGTATTTT.